A selection of T cell receptor beta chains follows, all from one sample in a study of glioma-infiltrating T cells after dendritic cell vaccination. TCRdb's table, derived via immunoSEQ multiplex PCR, lists solely in-frame clones and lacks some. The sample lists about 32,000 clones, around nine tenths occurring once. The sample here was blood, taken before dendritic cell vaccination. These receptors were taken from a human donor with glioblastoma. Each CDR3 is given with its conserved first and last residue. Fields, in order: J gene, V gene, D gene, clone size, CDR3 DNA, CDR3 protein. The D gene is left open where the match is weak. Where a row states a size, it is once, few, many or the class of an expanded clone; other rows omit it.

>TRBJ2-7|TRBV15|-|-
TGTGCCACCAGCAGAGACCAAGGGAAGACAGGACCCTACGAGCAGTACTTC
CATSRDQGKTGPYEQYF
>TRBJ2-7|TRBV30|-|-
TGTGCCTGGAATCGAGGCTACGGTGACTACGAGCAGTACTTC
CAWNRGYGDYEQYF
>TRBJ2-5|TRBV2|-|-
TGTGCCAGCACCCCGGGCTTGGGGCTGGAGACCCAGTACTTC
CASTPGLGLETQYF
>TRBJ1-1|TRBV6-6|-|-
TGTGCCAGCAGCCCCCAGACAGGATTTGAAGCTTTCTTT
CASSPQTGFEAFF
>TRBJ1-3|TRBV11-2|-|-
TGTGCCAGCAGCTTAGATCCAACCCGGGGTGGAAACACCATATATTTT
CASSLDPTRGGNTIYF
>TRBJ2-3|TRBV5-4|TRBD1|-
TGTGCCAGCGGACAGGGCACAGATACGCAGTATTTT
CASGQGTDTQYF
>TRBJ1-5|TRBV2|TRBD1|once
TGTGCCAGCAGGACAGGGCCCATCCTAAATCAGCCCCAGCATTTT
CASRTGPILNQPQHF
>TRBJ2-7|TRBV7-2|-|once
TGTGCCAGCAGCTTAGCGGCTGAGCGGTGGAGCTCCTACGAGCAGTACTTC
CASSLAAERWSSYEQYF
>TRBJ1-3|TRBV6-1|-|-
TGTGCCAGCCACAGAGCTGGAAACACCATATATTTT
CASHRAGNTIYF
>TRBJ1-2|TRBV4-2|-|-
TGTGCCAGCAGTCTGGGGGGGGCCTATGGCTACACCTTC
CASSLGGAYGYTF
>TRBJ1-2|TRBV13|-|-
TGTGCCAGCAGCTTAGGCAGGAATGGCTACACCTTC
CASSLGRNGYTF